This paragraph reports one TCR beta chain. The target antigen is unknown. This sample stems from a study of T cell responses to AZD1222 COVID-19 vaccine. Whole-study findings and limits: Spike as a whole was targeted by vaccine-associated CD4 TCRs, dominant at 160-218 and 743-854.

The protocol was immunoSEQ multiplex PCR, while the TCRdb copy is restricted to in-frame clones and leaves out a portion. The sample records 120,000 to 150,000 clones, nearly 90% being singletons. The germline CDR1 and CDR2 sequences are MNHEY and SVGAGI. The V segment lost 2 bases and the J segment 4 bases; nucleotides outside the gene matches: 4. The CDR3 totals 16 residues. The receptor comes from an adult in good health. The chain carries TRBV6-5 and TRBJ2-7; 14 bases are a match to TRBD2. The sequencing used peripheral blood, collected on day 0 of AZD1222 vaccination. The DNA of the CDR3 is TGTGCCAGCAGTTACCAGACTAGCGGGAGGGGGTACGAGCAGTACTTC. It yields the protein CASSYQTSGRGYEQYF.